These 10 T cell receptor beta chains were all obtained from the same sample, sequenced in a study of graft-versus-host responses after intestinal transplantation. The antigens these receptors bind are not known. TCRdb's table, derived via immunoSEQ multiplex PCR, lists solely in-frame clones and lacks some. Of about 31,000 clones in the sample, roughly 80% were seen once. This specimen consisted of unstimulated CD8+ T cells sorted from spleen or lymph node cells, obtained before intestinal transplant. Receptors originate from a human donor who received an intestinal transplant.

The chain recombines TRBV5-8 with TRBJ2-1, with D maybe TRBD2 (5 bases). Looked up from germline, CDR1 is SGHTS and CDR2 is YDEGEE. Trimming left V 4 bases short and J 1 base short, with 12 bases between. The CDR3 totals 15 residues. The CDR3 protein is CASSPAAASYNEQFF. The CDR3 DNA reads as TGTGCCAGCAGCCCGGCAGCGGCTTCCTACAATGAGCAGTTCTTC.

The chain is built from TRBV18 and TRBJ2-3, with 11 bases lining up with TRBD2. The CDR3 length is 17 residues. CDR1 is KGHSH and CDR2 is LQKENI in the germline V gene. V was clipped by 3 bases and J by 0 bases; unmatched bases: 5. The CDR3 sequence is CASSPRLAGSSTDTQYF. In DNA form, the CDR3 reads TGTGCCAGCTCACCGAGACTAGCGGGATCTAGCACAGATACGCAGTATTTT.

This clone is termed medium-sized (0.01 to 0.1%). The chain has TRBV2 and TRBJ2-3, with TRBD2 identical over 9 bases. V shed 1 base and J 6 bases; nucleotides not matched to a gene: 11. The CDR3 runs to 17 residues. Germline CDR1 and CDR2: SNHLY and FYNNEI. CDR3 sequence: CASSEVGTSPDEDTQYF. The CDR3 DNA sequence: TGTGCCAGCAGTGAAGTTGGGACTAGCCCAGACGAGGATACGCAGTATTTT.

V gene TRBV19 combines with J gene TRBJ1-6, with TRBD1 identical over 8 bases. Germline V gives CDR1 LNHDA, CDR2 SQIVND (reference sequence). CDR3 length: 15 residues. Losses at the gene ends were 5 bases for V and 3 bases for J; bases not matched to a gene: 3. CDR3 region: CASSGQGNYNSPLHF. CDR3 DNA sequence: TGTGCCAGTAGTGGACAGGGCAACTATAATTCACCCCTCCACTTT.

The rearrangement joins TRBV28 to TRBJ1-3; unclear D gene. V dropped 4 bases and J dropped 0 bases, with 10 bases sitting between them. The CDR3 has 15 amino acids. The germline CDR1 and CDR2 sequences are MDHEN and SYDVKM. The CDR3, as DNA: TGTGCCAGCAGTTCCACGGGATACTCTGGAAACACCATATATTTT. It encodes CASSSTGYSGNTIYF. Together with reference TRBV28 and TRBJ1-3, the CDR3 gives the full variable domain: DVKVTQSSRYLVKRTGEKVFLECVQDMDHENMFWYRQDPGLGLRLIYFSYDVKMKEKGDIPEGYSVSREKKERFSLILESASTNQTSMYLCASSSTGYSGNTIYFGEGSWLTVV.

This chain uses TRBV5-1 with TRBJ2-3; tentative D call: TRBD2 (5 bases). Trimming took 0 bases from V and 1 from J, leaving 6 bases between them. Germline-derived CDR1 and CDR2 are SGHRS and YFSETQ. The CDR3 has 14 residues. The CDR3: CASSLAGGTDTQYF. In DNA form, the CDR3 reads TGCGCCAGCAGCTTGGCCGGGGGCACAGATACGCAGTATTTT.

The rearrangement uses TRBV7-6 and TRBJ2-1, with 8 bases aligning to TRBD2. The CDR3 runs to 17 residues. Germline V gives CDR1 SGHVS, CDR2 FNYEAQ. After removal of 1 base from V and 3 bases from J, the junction contained 8 bases not matched to a gene. The CDR3 sequence: CASSLETGTRGYNEQFF. The DNA of the CDR3 is TGTGCCAGCAGCTTAGAGACCGGGACTAGAGGCTACAATGAGCAGTTCTTC.

The chain joins TRBV4-1 to TRBJ2-1, with 16 nucleotides matching TRBD2. The junction had 11 bases not matched to a gene; V was cut back by 3 bases and J by 0 bases. The CDR3 spans 21 residues. The germline V gene encodes CDR1 MGHRA and CDR2 YSYEKL. DNA for the CDR3: TGCGCCAGCAGCCATAATTCCGGGACTAGCGGGAGGGTTGGCTCCTACAATGAGCAGTTCTTC. This gives the protein CASSHNSGTSGRVGSYNEQFF.

This sequence joins TRBV2 and TRBJ2-3; 7 nucleotides match TRBD2. The CDR3 runs to 15 residues. J gave up 3 bases and V 4 bases, and 7 bases lay outside the gene matches. CDR1 SNHLY and CDR2 FYNNEI come from the germline V gene. The CDR3 nucleotides are TGTGCCAGCAGTGTGGGGACTATCAAGACAGATACGCAGTATTTT. This translates into CASSVGTIKTDTQYF. Supplemented by reference TRBV2 and TRBJ2-3, the full variable domain reads EPEVTQTPSHQVTQMGQEVILRCVPISNHLYFYWYRQILGQKVEFLVSFYNNEISEKSEIFDDQFSVERPDGSNFTLKIRSTKLEDSAMYFCASSVGTIKTDTQYFGPGTRLTVL.

The chain couples TRBV28 to TRBJ2-2; 8 bases fit TRBD1. The junction had 5 bases not matched to a gene; V was cut back by 4 bases and J by 4 bases. Germline V gene lookup returns CDR1 MDHEN and CDR2 SYDVKM. The CDR3 is made up of 15 amino acids. The CDR3 nucleotides are TGTGCCAGCAGTTGGGACAGGATCGGCACCGGGGAGCTGTTTTTT. Amino acid sequence: CASSWDRIGTGELFF.